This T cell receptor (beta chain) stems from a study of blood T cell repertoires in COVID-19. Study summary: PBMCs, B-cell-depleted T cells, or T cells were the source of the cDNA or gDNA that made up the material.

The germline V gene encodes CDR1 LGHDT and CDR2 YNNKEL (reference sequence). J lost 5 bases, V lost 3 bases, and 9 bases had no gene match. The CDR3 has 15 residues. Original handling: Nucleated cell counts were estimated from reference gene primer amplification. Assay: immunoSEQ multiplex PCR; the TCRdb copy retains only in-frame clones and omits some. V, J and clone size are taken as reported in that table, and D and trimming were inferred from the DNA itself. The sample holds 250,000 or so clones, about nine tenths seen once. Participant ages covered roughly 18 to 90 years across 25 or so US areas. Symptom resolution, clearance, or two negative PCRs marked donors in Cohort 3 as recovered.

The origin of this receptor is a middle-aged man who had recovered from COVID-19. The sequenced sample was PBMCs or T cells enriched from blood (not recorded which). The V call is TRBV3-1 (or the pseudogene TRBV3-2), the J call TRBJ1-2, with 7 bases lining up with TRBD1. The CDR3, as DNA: TGTGCCAGCAGCCAGACTTGGGACAGCTTTTATGGCTACACCTTC. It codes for CASSQTWDSFYGYTF.